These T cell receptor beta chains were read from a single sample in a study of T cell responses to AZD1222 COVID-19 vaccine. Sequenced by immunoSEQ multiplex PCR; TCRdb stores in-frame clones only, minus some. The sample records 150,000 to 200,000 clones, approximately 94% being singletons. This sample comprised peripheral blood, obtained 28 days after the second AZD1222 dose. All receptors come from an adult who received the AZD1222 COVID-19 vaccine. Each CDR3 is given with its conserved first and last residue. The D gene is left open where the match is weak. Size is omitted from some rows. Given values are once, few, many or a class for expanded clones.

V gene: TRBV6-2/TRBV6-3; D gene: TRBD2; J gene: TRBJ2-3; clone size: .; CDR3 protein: CASSYSSGRPTDTQYF
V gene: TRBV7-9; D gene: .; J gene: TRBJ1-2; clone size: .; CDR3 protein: CASSSQVNYGYTF
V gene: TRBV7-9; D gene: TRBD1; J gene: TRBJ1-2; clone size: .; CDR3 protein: CASSRGQGGYGYTF
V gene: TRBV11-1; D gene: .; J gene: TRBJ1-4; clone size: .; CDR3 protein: CASSLQGHSNEKLFF
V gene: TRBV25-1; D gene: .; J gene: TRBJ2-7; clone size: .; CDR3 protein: CASSEFQVYEQYF
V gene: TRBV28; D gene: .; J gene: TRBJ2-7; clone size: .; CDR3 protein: CASSPKYEQYF
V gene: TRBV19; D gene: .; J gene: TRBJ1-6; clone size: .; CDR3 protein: CASSMATTVYNSPLHF
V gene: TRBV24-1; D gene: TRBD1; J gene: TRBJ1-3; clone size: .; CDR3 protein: CATSDRGQGAGNTIYF
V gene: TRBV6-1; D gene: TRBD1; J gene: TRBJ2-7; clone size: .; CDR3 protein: CASSDRGRLEQYF
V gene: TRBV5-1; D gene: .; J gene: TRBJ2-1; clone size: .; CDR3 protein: CASSSRLRDTNSYNEQFF
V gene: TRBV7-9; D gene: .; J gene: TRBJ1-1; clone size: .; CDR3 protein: CASSLKEEAFF
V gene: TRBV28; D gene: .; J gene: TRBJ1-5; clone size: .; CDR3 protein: CASRGGMGNQPQHF
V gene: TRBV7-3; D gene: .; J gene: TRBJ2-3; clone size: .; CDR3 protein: CASSLEGGDTDTQYF
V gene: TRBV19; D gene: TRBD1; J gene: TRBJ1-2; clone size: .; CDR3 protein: CASHRGNYGYTF
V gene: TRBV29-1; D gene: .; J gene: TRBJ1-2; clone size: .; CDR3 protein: CSAGSGDYGYTF
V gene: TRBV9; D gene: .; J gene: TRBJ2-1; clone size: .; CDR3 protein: CASSEKGWEQGRQNEQFF
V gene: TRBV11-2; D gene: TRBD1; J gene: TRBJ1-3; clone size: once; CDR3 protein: CASSRITGGRNTIYF
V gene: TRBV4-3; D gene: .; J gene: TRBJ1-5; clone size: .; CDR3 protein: CASSPGHSSNQPQHF
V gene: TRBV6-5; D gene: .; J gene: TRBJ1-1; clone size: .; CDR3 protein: CASTFGGNTEAFF
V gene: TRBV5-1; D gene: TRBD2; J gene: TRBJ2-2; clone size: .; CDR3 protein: CASSLGLAGAAGELFF
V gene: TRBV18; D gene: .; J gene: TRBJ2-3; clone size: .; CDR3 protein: CASSNARTADTQYF